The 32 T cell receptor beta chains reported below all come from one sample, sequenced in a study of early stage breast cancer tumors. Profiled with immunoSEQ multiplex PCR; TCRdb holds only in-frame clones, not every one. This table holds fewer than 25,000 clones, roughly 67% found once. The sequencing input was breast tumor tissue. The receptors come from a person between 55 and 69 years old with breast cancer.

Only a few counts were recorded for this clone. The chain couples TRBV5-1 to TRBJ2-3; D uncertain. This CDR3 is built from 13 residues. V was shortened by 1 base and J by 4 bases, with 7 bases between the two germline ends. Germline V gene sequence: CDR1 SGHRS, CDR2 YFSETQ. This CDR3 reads CASSLLSSDTQYF. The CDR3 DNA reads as TGCGCCAGCAGCTTGTTATCCTCAGATACGCAGTATTTT.

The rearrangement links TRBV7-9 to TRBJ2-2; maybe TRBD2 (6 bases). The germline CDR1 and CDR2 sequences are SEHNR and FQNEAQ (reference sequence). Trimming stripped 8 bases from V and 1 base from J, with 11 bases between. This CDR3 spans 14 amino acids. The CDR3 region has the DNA TGTGCCAGCGTCGGGACTCGGAACACCGGGGAGCTGTTTTTT. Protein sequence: CASVGTRNTGELFF.

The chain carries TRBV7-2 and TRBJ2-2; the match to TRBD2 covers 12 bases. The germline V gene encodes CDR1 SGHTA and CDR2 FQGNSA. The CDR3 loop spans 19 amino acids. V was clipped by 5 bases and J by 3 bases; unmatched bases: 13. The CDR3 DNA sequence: TGTGCCAGCAGCGGGCGGGGTGCTAGCGGGAGGGCCCACACCGGGGAGCTGTTTTTT. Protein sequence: CASSGRGASGRAHTGELFF.

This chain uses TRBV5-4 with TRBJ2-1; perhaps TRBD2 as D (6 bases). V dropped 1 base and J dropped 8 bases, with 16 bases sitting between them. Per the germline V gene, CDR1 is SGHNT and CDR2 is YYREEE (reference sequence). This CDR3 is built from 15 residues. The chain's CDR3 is CASSLSREVAHEQFF. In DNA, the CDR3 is TGTGCCAGCAGCTTGTCGAGGGAGGTTGCCCATGAGCAGTTCTTC.

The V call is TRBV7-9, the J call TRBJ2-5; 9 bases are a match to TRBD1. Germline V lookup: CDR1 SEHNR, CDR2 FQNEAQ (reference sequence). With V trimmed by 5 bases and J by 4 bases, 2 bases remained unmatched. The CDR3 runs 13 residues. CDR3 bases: TGTGCCAGCAGCCGACAGGGGGGAGAGACCCAGTACTTC. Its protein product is CASSRQGGETQYF. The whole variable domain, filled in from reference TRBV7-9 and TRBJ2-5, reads DTGVSQNPRHKITKRGQNVTFRCDPISEHNRLYWYRQTLGQGPEFLTYFQNEAQLEKSRLLSDRFSAERPKGSFSTLEIQRTEQGDSAMYLCASSRQGGETQYFGPGTRLLVL.

The DNA of the CDR3 is TGTGCCAGCAGGCCGGGACTAGCTTACGAGCAGTACTTC. Encoded protein: CASRPGLAYEQYF. The chain is built from TRBV6-5 and TRBJ2-7; TRBD2 aligns across 9 bases. Trimming cost V 6 bases and J 4 bases; bases outside gene matches: 4. CDR1 MNHEY and CDR2 SVGAGI come from the germline V gene. The CDR3 sequence is 13 residues long.

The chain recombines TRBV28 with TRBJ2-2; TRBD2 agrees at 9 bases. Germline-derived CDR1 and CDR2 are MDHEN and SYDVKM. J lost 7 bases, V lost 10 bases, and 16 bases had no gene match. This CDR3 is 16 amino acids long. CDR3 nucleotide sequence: TGTGCCACCCTAGATGGCGGGAGGGCCTGGGGCGGGGAGCTGTTTTTT. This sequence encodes CATLDGGRAWGGELFF.

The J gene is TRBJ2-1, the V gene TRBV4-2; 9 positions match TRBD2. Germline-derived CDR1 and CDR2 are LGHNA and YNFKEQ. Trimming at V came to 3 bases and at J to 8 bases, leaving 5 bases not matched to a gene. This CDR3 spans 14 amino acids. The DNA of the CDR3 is TGTGCCAGCAGCCACACGACTAGCGGAGATGAGCAGTTCTTC. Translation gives CASSHTTSGDEQFF.

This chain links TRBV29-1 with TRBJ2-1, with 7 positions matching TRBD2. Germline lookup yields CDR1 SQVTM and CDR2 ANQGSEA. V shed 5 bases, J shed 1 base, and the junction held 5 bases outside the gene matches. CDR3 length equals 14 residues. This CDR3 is CSVSGLVSYNEQFF. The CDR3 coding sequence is TGCAGCGTTTCCGGACTAGTTTCCTACAATGAGCAGTTCTTC.

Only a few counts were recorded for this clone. The CDR3: CASSSTGQWAGELFF. The CDR3 DNA is TGTGCCAGCAGTTCCACGGGACAGTGGGCCGGGGAGCTGTTTTTT. The chain links TRBV6-6 to TRBJ2-2; 7 nucleotides match TRBD1. This CDR3 has 15 residues. V dropped 4 bases and J dropped 6; count of bases not matched to a gene: 8. The germline gives CDR1 MNHNY, CDR2 SVGAGI (reference sequence).

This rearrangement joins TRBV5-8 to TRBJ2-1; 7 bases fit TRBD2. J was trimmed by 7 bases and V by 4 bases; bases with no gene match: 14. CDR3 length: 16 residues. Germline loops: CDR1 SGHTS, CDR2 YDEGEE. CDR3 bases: TGTGCCAGCAGCCTACCCTCGGCGGGAGCCGGTAATGAGCAGTTCTTC. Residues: CASSLPSAGAGNEQFF.

The CDR3 loop reads CASSGTGELDTQYF. The CDR3 DNA is TGTGCCAGCAGTGGCACGGGAGAGTTAGATACGCAGTATTTT. The J gene is TRBJ2-3, the V gene TRBV27; D is perhaps TRBD2 (6 bases). The CDR3 sequence is 14 residues long. Germline CDR1 is MNHEY and CDR2 is SMNVEV (reference sequence). With 5 bases removed from V and 5 bases from J, the gap between germline ends came to 14 bases.

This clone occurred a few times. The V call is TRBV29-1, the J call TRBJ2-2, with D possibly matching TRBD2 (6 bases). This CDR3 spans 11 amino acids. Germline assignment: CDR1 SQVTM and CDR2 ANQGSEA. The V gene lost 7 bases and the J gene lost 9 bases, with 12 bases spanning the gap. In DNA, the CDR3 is TGCAGCGGAGGGACTTCTTGGGAGCTGTTTTTT. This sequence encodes CSGGTSWELFF.

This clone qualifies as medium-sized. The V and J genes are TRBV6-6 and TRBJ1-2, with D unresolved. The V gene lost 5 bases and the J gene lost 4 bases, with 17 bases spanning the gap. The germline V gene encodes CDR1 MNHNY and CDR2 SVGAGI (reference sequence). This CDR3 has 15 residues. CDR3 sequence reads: CASSPAGSNSYGYTF. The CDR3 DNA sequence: TGTGCCAGCAGTCCCGCCGGGAGCAACTCCTATGGCTACACCTTC.

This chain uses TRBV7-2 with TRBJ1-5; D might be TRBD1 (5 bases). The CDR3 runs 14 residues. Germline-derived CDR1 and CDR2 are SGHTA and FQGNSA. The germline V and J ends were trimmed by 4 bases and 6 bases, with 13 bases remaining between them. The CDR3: CASSSLGGSQPQHF. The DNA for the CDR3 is TGTGCCAGCAGCTCCCTCGGGGGAAGTCAGCCCCAGCATTTT.

The CDR3, as DNA: TGTGCCAGCAGTGAAGCGCTTCCAGGGGTCCGATGGGAGCAGTACTTC. It translates to CASSEALPGVRWEQYF. The chain has TRBV2 and TRBJ2-7; D perhaps matches TRBD1 (6 bases). This CDR3 is built from 16 residues. Trimming left V 0 bases short and J 7 bases short, with 19 bases between. Germline CDR1 is SNHLY and CDR2 is FYNNEI.

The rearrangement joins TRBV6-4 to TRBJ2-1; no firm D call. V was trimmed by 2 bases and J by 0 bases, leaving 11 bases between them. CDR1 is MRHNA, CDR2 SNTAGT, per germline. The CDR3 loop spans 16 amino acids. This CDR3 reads CASSDDSGSSYNEQFF. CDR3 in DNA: TGTGCCAGCAGTGACGACTCGGGTAGCTCCTACAATGAGCAGTTCTTC.

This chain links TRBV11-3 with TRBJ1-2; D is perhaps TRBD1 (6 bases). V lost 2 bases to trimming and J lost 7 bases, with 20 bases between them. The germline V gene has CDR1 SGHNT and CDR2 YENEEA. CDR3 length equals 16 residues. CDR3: CASSLSRGQLSGGYTF. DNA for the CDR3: TGTGCCAGCAGCTTATCGAGAGGACAGCTCTCAGGTGGCTACACCTTC.

Here the CDR3 reads CASSIQMGGIAFF. DNA of the CDR3: TGTGCCAGCAGCATCCAGATGGGGGGGATCGCGTTCTTC. V is TRBV7-6 and J is TRBJ2-1, with 7 positions matching TRBD2. With V trimmed by 5 bases and J by 15 bases, 13 bases remained unmatched. The CDR3 runs 13 residues. Germline assignment: CDR1 SGHVS and CDR2 FNYEAQ.

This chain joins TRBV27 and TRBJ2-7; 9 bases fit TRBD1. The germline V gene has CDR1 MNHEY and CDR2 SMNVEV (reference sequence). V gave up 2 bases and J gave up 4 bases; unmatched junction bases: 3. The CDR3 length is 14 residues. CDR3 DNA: TGTGCCAGCAGTTTAGGGACAGGGTTTTACGAGCAGTACTTC. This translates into CASSLGTGFYEQYF.

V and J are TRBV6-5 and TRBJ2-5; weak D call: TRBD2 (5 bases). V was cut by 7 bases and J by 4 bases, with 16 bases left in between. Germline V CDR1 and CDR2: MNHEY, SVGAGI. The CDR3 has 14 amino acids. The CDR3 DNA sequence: TGTGCCAGCACCGCCCGGGGTAGCTTAGAGACCCAGTACTTC. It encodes CASTARGSLETQYF.

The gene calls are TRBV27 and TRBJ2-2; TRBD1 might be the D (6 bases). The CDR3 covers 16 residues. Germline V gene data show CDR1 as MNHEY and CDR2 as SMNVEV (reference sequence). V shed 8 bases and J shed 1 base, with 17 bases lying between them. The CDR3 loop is CASSPIGGRNTGELFF. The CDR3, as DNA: TGTGCCAGCTCTCCCATAGGGGGAAGGAACACCGGGGAGCTGTTTTTT.

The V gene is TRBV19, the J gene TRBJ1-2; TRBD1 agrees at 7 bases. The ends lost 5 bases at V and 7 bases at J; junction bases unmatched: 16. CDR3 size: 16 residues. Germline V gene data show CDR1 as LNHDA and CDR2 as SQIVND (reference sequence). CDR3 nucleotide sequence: TGTGCCAGTAGTTCCCTAGACAGGGATCGGTATCGTGGCTACACCTTC. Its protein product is CASSSLDRDRYRGYTF.

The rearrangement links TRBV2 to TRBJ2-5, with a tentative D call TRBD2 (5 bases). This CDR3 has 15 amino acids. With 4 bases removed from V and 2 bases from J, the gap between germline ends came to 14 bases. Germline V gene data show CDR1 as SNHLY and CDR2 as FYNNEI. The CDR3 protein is CASSAVGGGQETQYF. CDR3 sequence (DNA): TGTGCCAGCAGTGCGGTTGGCGGAGGACAAGAGACCCAGTACTTC.

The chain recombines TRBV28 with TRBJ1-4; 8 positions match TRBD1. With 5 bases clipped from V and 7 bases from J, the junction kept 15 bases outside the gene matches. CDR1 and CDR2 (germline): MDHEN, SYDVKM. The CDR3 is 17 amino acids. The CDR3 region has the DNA TGTGCCAGCAGTACCATCCTGGGGTCTACAGGGGGTGAAAAACTGTTTTTT. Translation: CASSTILGSTGGEKLFF.

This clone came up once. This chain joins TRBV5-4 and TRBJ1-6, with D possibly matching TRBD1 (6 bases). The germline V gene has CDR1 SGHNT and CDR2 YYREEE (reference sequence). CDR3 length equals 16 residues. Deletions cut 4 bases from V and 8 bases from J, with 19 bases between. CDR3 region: CASSTTGTRGDSPLHF. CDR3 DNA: TGTGCCAGCAGCACGACCGGGACACGGGGAGATTCACCCCTCCACTTT.

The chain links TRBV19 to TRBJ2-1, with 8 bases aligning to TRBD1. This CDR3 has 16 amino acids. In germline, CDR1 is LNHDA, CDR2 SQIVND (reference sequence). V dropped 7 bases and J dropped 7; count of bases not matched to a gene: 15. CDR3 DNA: TGTGCCAGTATAGGTGCCCAGGGGGCTTCCTGGAATGAGCAGTTCTTC. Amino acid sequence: CASIGAQGASWNEQFF.

CDR3 sequence: CASSLASSGRYEQYF. The CDR3 DNA reads as TGTGCCAGCAGCTTGGCCAGTAGCGGGAGATACGAGCAGTACTTC. V usage is TRBV5-4 and J usage is TRBJ2-7; 9 bases fit TRBD2. Trimming at V came to 0 bases and at J to 4 bases, leaving 5 bases not matched to a gene. Germline V CDR1 and CDR2: SGHNT, YYREEE (reference sequence). The CDR3 has 15 residues.

The CDR3 region has the DNA TGTGCCAGCAGCCAGGGGTCAATATTAGCGGGAGGCTCAGAGACCCAGTACTTC. Amino acids: CASSQGSILAGGSETQYF. This chain uses TRBV27 with TRBJ2-5, with 10 bases lining up with TRBD2. The trim removed 6 bases at V and 4 bases at J, leaving 17 bases unmatched. Per germline, CDR1 MNHEY and CDR2 SMNVEV (reference sequence). The length of the CDR3 is 18 residues.

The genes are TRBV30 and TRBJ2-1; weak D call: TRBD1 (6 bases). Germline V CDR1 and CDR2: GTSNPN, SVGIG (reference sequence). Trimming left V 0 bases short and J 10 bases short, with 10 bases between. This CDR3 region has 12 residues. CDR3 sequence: CAWSVRGGEQFF. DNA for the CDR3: TGTGCCTGGAGTGTACGAGGGGGAGAGCAGTTCTTC.

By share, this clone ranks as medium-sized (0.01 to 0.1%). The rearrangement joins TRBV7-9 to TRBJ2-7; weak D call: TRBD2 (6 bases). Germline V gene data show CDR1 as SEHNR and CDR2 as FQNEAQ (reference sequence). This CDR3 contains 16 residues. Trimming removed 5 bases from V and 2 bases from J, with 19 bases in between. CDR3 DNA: TGTGCCAGCAGCCTCGAGGCCGGGAGAAACCCCTACGAGCAGTACTTC. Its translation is CASSLEAGRNPYEQYF.

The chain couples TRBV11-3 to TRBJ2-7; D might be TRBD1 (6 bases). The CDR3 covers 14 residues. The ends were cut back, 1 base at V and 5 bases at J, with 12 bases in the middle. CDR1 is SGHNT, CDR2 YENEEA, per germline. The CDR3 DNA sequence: TGTGCCAGCAGCTTAGTTCAGGGGCCCCACGAGCAGTACTTC. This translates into CASSLVQGPHEQYF.